The sequence of this TCR beta chain was determined in a study of T cells in Graves' hyperthyroidism and ophthalmopathy. Across the study: Any treatment followed the collection of peripheral blood at initial diagnosis.

The investigators amplified TCR beta CDR3 regions from RNA transcripts. An initial round of RT-PCR targeting the TCR CDR3 relied on the HTBI primer set. Each CDR3 protein is one row after TCRdb ran MiXCR on the multiplex PCR reads. The sample has around 600,000 distinct CDR3 sequences, less than 20% seen once. This clonotype was counted a few times. Stable disease denoted Graves' hyperthyroidism without ophthalmopathy progression within 18 months. Uncontrolled infection, other autoimmune disease, pregnancy and lactation each barred patients from inclusion. Each diagnosis was grounded in clinical symptoms, serum thyroxine and TRAb, thyroid ultrasound, and orbital computed tomography. Sequencing was carried out using blood. This receptor was identified in a woman in her twenties or thirties with Graves' hyperthyroidism.

The CDR3 region has the DNA TGTGCCTGGAGTTCTTCTAATTCACCCCTCCACTTT. Its protein product is CAWSSSNSPLHF. The rearrangement links TRBV30 to TRBJ1-6, with D uncertain. CDR3 length: 12 amino acids. V was pared by 2 bases and J by 6 bases, with 5 bases between. Germline V gives CDR1 GTSNPN, CDR2 SVGIG (reference sequence).